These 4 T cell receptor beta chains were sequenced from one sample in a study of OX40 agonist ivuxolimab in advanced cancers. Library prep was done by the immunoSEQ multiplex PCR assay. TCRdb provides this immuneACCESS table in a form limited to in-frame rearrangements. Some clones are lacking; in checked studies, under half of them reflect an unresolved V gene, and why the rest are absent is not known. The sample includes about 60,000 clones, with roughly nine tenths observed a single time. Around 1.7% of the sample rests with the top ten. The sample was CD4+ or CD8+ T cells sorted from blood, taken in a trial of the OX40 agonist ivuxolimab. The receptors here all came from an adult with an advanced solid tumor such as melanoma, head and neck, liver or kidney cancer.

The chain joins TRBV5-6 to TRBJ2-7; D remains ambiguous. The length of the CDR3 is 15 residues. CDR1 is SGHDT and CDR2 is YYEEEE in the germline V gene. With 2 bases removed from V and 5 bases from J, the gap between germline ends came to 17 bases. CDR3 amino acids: CASSFDRSQVHEQYF. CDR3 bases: TGTGCCAGCAGCTTCGATCGGAGTCAGGTCCACGAGCAGTACTTC.

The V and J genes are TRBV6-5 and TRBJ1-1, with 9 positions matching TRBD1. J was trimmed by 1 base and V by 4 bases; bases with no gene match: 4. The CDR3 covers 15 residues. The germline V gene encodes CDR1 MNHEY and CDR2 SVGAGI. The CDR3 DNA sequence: TGTGCCAGCAGTTCTCCGACAGGGGGGAACACTGAAGCTTTCTTT. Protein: CASSSPTGGNTEAFF.

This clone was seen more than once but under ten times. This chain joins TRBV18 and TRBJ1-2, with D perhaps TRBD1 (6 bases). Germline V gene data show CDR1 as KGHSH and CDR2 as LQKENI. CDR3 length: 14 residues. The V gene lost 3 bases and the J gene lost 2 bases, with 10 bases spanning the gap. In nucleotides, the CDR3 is TGTGCCAGCTCACCGGGCCAGGGGAACTATGGCTACACCTTC. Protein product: CASSPGQGNYGYTF.

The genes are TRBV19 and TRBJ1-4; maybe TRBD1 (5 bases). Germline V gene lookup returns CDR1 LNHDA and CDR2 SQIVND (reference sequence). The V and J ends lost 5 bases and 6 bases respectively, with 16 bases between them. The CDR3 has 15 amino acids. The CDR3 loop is CASSPETAPDEKLFF. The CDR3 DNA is TGTGCCAGTAGTCCCGAGACAGCCCCTGATGAAAAACTGTTTTTT.